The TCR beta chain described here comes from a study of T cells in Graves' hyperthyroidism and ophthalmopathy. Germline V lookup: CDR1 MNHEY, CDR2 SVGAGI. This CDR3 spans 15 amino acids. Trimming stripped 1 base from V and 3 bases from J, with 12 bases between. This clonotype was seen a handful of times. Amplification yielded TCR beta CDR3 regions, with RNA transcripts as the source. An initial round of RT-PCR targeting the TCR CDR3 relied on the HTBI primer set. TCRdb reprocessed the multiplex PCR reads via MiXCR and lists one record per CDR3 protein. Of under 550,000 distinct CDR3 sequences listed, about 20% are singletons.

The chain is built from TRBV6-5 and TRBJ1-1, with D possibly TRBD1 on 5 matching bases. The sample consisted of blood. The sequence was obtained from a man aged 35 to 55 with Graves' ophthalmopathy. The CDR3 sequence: CASSYYWGKDTEAFF. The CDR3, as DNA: TGTGCCAGCAGTTACTATTGGGGGAAGGACACTGAAGCTTTCTTT.